The 5 T cell receptor beta chains below were found in one sample sequenced in a study of OX40 agonist ivuxolimab in advanced cancers. Clones were read by immunoSEQ multiplex PCR, and TCRdb kept only the in-frame ones, dropping some. The data contain 90,000 to 100,000 clones, 70% to 90% of them singletons. Sequenced here: CD4+ or CD8+ T cells sorted from blood, sampled in a trial of the OX40 agonist ivuxolimab. These TCRs come from an adult with an advanced solid tumor such as melanoma, head and neck, liver or kidney cancer.

V usage is TRBV7-3 and J usage is TRBJ2-2; D is undetermined. From germline, CDR1 is SGHTA and CDR2 FQGTGA. The CDR3 loop spans 16 amino acids. V dropped 5 bases and J dropped 1 base, with 14 bases sitting between them. The CDR3 DNA reads as TGTGCCAGCAGCCCTTTCGCGTCGGGGAACACCGGGGAGCTGTTTTTT. Translating gives CASSPFASGNTGELFF.

CDR3 nucleotide sequence: TGTGCCAGCAGCCTTGGAAACTATGGCTACACCTTC. Translation: CASSLGNYGYTF. This chain uses TRBV7-9 with TRBJ1-2; D is unclear. The germline CDR1 and CDR2 sequences are SEHNR and FQNEAQ (reference sequence). Deletions cut 5 bases from V and 2 bases from J, with 6 bases between. This CDR3 contains 12 residues.

The V gene is TRBV5-5, the J gene TRBJ1-5; 7 bases fit TRBD1. The V segment lost 4 bases and the J segment 3 bases; nucleotides outside the gene matches: 7. The V gene's germline CDR1 is SGHKS and CDR2 YYEKEE (reference sequence). The CDR3 loop spans 15 amino acids. The CDR3 spells CASSLRDRDNQPQHF. DNA for the CDR3: TGTGCCAGCAGCCTCCGGGACAGAGACAATCAGCCCCAGCATTTT.

This rearrangement joins TRBV6-1 to TRBJ1-3, with unresolved D. Trimming cost V 3 bases and J 4 bases, with 10 bases left between them. Germline lookup yields CDR1 MNHNS and CDR2 SASEGT. The CDR3 consists of 14 residues. The CDR3 is CASSDKEMGNTIYF. The CDR3 DNA follows: TGTGCCAGCAGTGATAAGGAAATGGGAAACACCATATATTTT.

The genes are TRBV9 and TRBJ2-3; D not resolved. From germline, CDR1 is SGDLS and CDR2 YYNGEE. V was pared by 7 bases and J by 2 bases, with 14 bases between. This CDR3 contains 14 residues. The CDR3 DNA follows: TGTGCCAGCGGTAGAGGCGAGGTCACAGATACGCAGTATTTT. Amino acids: CASGRGEVTDTQYF. The full variable domain, completed using reference TRBV9 and TRBJ2-3, is DSGVTQTPKHLITATGQRVTLRCSPRSGDLSVYWYQQSLDQGLQFLIQYYNGEERAKGNILERFSAQQFPDLHSELNLSSLELGDSALYFCASGRGEVTDTQYFGPGTRLTVL.